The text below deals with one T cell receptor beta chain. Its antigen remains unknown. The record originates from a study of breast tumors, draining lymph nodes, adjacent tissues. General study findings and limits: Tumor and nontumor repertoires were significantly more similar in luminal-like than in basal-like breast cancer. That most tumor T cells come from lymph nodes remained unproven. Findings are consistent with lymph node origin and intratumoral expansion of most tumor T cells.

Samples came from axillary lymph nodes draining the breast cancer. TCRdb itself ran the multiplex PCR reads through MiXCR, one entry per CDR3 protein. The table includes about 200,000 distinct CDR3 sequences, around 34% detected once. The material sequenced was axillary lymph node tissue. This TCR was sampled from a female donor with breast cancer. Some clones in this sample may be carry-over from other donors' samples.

The CDR3 loop is CASSHLGQRNQPQHF. CDR3 coding DNA: TGTGCCAGCAGTCACTTGGGACAGCGCAATCAGCCCCAGCATTTT. The rearrangement uses TRBV6-6 and TRBJ1-5; 7 bases fit TRBD1. The V gene's germline CDR1 is MNHNY and CDR2 SVGAGI (reference sequence). The V segment lost 5 bases and the J segment 2 bases; nucleotides outside the gene matches: 6. The CDR3 has 15 amino acids.